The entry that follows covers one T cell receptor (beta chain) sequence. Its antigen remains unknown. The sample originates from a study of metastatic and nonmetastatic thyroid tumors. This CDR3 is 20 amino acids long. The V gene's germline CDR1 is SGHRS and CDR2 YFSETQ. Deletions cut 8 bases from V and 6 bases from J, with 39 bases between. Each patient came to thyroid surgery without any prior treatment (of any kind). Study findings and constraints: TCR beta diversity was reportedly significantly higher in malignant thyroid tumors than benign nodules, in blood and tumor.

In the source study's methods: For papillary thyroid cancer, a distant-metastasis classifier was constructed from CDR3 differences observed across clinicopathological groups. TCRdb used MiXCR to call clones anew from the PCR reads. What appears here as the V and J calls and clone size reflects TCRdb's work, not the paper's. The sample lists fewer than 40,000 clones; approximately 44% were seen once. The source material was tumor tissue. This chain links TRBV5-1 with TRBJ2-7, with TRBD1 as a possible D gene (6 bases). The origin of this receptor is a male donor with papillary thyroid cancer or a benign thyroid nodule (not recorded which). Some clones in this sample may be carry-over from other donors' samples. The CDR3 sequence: CASQQGILRLGEKRLGEQYF. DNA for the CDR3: TGCGCCAGTCAACAGGGTATTCTACGGCTCGGGGAAAAAAGGCTCGGCGAGCAGTACTTC.